This TCR beta chain appears in the sequencing data of a study of patients and donors after allogeneic stem cell transplantation. MiXCR, run by TCRdb on the RT-PCR reads, gives a single entry per CDR3 protein. This table has 800,000 to 1,000,000 distinct CDR3 sequences, more than 15% appearing once. This clonotype has just a few counts. Per germline, CDR1 SEHNR and CDR2 FQNEAQ (reference sequence). The CDR3 is 13 amino acids. The V end was cut by 1 base, the J end by 4 bases, with 7 bases between. The chain is built from TRBV7-9 and TRBJ1-2; a possible D gene is TRBD1 (5 bases). The sequencing input was blood, either unsorted or a sorted T cell fraction (not recorded which). This TCR was recovered from a human donor who was either an allogeneic HSCT recipient or a stem cell or donor lymphocyte infusion donor (not recorded which). It is not recorded whose cells these are; they may come from a transplant donor. The chain's CDR3 is CASSLVGTYGYTF. The CDR3 DNA reads as TGTGCCAGCAGCTTAGTCGGGACCTATGGCTACACCTTC.